Presented here are 26 T cell receptor beta chains from one specimen sequenced in a study of cytomegalovirus exposure and HLA in healthy donors (TCRdb year 2017). The library was made by the immunoSEQ multiplex PCR assay. For the multiplex PCR, a mixture combining 60 forward primers for TCR Vbeta segments and 13 reverse primers for TCR Jbeta segments was used. This is the immuneACCESS table as TCRdb keeps it, with only in-frame sequences that have V and J called. A part of the clones is gone; compared with another copy, unresolved V genes explain less than half, and the rest is unexplained. The sample table contains 200,000 or so clones; only one count was recorded for roughly 84% of them. Just over 1.4% of the sample goes to the ten largest clones. The sequenced sample was PBMCs. Receptor source: a girl between 10 and 17 years old in good health and CMV-seronegative.

Notes on this clone: Germline and junction disagree at one end, which may indicate a read error. This chain's CDR3 is CASSPTSGSADTQYF. The CDR3 region has the DNA TGTGCTAGCAGCCCGACTAGCGGGAGTGCAGATACGCAGTATTTT. The chain couples TRBV7-7 to TRBJ2-3; 12 bases are a match to TRBD2. The CDR3 has 15 amino acids. The germline V gene encodes CDR1 SSHAT and CDR2 FNYEAQ (reference sequence).

This chain uses TRBV27 with TRBJ2-7; 7 nucleotides align to TRBD1. CDR1 and CDR2 from the germline V gene are MNHEY and SMNVEV (reference sequence). CDR3 length equals 15 residues. V lost 6 bases and J lost 2; bases outside the gene matches: 10. CDR3 region: CASRDWDSETYEQYF. The CDR3 coding sequence is TGTGCCAGCAGGGACTGGGACAGCGAGACCTACGAGCAGTACTTC.

The chain joins TRBV2 to TRBJ2-3, with 10 positions matching TRBD2. Germline V gene sequence: CDR1 SNHLY, CDR2 FYNNEI. With 6 bases clipped from V and 3 bases from J, the junction kept 6 bases outside the gene matches. The CDR3 is made up of 15 amino acids. In DNA, the CDR3 is TGTGCCAGCAGGATAGCGGGAGGAATTACAGATACGCAGTATTTT. Translated: CASRIAGGITDTQYF. Looking up the rest from reference TRBV2 and TRBJ2-3 gives the full variable domain: EPEVTQTPSHQVTQMGQEVILRCVPISNHLYFYWYRQILGQKVEFLVSFYNNEISEKSEIFDDQFSVERPDGSNFTLKIRSTKLEDSAMYFCASRIAGGITDTQYFGPGTRLTVL.

The rearrangement links TRBV2 to TRBJ2-3, with 9 bases matching TRBD2. The V gene's germline CDR1 is SNHLY and CDR2 FYNNEI. The length of the CDR3 is 15 residues. V gave up 3 bases and J gave up 3 bases; unmatched junction bases: 4. The CDR3 sequence: CASSDMRGGTDTQYF. The CDR3 region has the DNA TGTGCCAGCAGTGATATGCGGGGGGGTACAGATACGCAGTATTTT.

This chain links TRBV25-1 with TRBJ1-2; the D is unclear. CDR1 is MGHDK, CDR2 SYGVNS, per germline. Deletions cut 0 bases from V and 8 bases from J, with 7 bases between. The CDR3 totals 12 residues. The CDR3 bases are TGTGCCAGCAGTGAATATTTCATGGGCTACACCTTC. Translating gives CASSEYFMGYTF.

V usage is TRBV15 and J usage is TRBJ1-1; TRBD1 is a possible D gene (6 bases). V was clipped by 3 bases and J by 8 bases, with 19 bases between them. The CDR3 totals 15 residues. Germline-derived CDR1 and CDR2 are LNHNV and YYDKDF (reference sequence). The CDR3 spells CATSRGVGDTREAFF. The CDR3 nucleotides read TGTGCCACCAGCAGGGGGGTAGGGGACACACGGGAAGCTTTCTTT.

The chain is built from TRBV28 and TRBJ1-2, with unresolved D. The ends were cut back, 2 bases at V and 7 bases at J, with 11 bases in the middle. In germline, CDR1 is MDHEN, CDR2 SYDVKM. The CDR3 runs to 13 residues. CDR3 loop: CASSLTAGSGYTF. CDR3 nucleotides: TGTGCCAGCAGTTTAACTGCCGGGTCTGGCTACACCTTC.

Only one count was recorded for this clone. The chain uses TRBV7-2 and TRBJ2-5; 12 positions match TRBD2. CDR1 and CDR2 (germline): SGHTA, FQGNSA. The junction had 6 bases not matched to a gene; V was cut back by 4 bases and J by 0 bases. The CDR3 length is 17 residues. This CDR3 reads CASSSLAGGSYQETQYF. The DNA for the CDR3 is TGTGCCAGCAGCTCTCTAGCGGGGGGGTCGTACCAAGAGACCCAGTACTTC.

Only one count was recorded for this clone. The chain employs TRBV28 and TRBJ2-7, with D unclear. There are 13 residues in the CDR3. V was pared by 3 bases and J by 4 bases, with 10 bases between. CDR1 and CDR2 from the germline V gene are MDHEN and SYDVKM. For the CDR3, the DNA is TGTGCCAGCAGTTTCTCCTTTAATTACGAGCAGTACTTC. This codes for CASSFSFNYEQYF.

The chain employs TRBV5-1 and TRBJ1-6; tentative D call: TRBD1 (5 bases). This CDR3 contains 12 residues. The germline gives CDR1 SGHRS, CDR2 YFSETQ. Trimming shortened V by 5 bases and J by 7 bases, and 7 bases separated the two germline ends. CDR3: CASRTENSPLHF. CDR3 coding DNA: TGCGCCAGCAGGACAGAAAATTCACCCCTCCACTTT.

V is TRBV28 and J is TRBJ2-1; no clear D. The CDR3 consists of 14 residues. Germline CDR1 reads MDHEN; CDR2 reads SYDVKM. V gave up 6 bases and J gave up 0 bases, with 9 bases separating them. The chain's CDR3 is CASRTAGSYNEQFF. CDR3 DNA: TGTGCCAGCAGAACGGCAGGCTCCTACAATGAGCAGTTCTTC.

The chain has TRBV5-8 and TRBJ1-5; 7 nucleotides line up with TRBD1. Germline trimming cut 4 bases from V and 4 bases from J; bases unmatched to any gene: 5. This CDR3 comprises 14 residues. The germline V gene encodes CDR1 SGHTS and CDR2 YDEGEE. The CDR3 loop is CASSTGQSNQPQHF. DNA of the CDR3: TGTGCCAGCAGCACGGGACAGTCGAATCAGCCCCAGCATTTT.

The V and J genes are TRBV5-1 and TRBJ1-1; TRBD1 agrees at 7 bases. V was clipped by 0 bases and J by 4 bases; unmatched bases: 3. This CDR3 contains 14 residues. Germline V gene lookup returns CDR1 SGHRS and CDR2 YFSETQ. The CDR3 DNA sequence: TGCGCCAGCAGCTTGGAGGGGGCGGTCACTGAAGCTTTCTTT. Its protein is CASSLEGAVTEAFF.

The gene calls are TRBV25-1 and TRBJ2-1, with TRBD1 identical over 10 bases. The CDR3 length is 16 residues. Trimming removed 2 bases from V and 8 bases from J; junction bases left unmatched: 9. From germline, CDR1 is MGHDK and CDR2 SYGVNS. The CDR3 DNA sequence: TGTGCCAGCAGTGAAACCCGAAGACAGGGGGCTTATGAGCAGTTCTTC. Translated: CASSETRRQGAYEQFF.

This chain uses TRBV27 with TRBJ2-3, with 10 bases lining up with TRBD2. Germline V gene sequence: CDR1 MNHEY, CDR2 SMNVEV (reference sequence). V shed 5 bases and J 6 bases; nucleotides not matched to a gene: 8. The CDR3 length is 15 residues. CDR3 sequence: CASSLTSGYKDTQYF. The CDR3 DNA is TGTGCCAGCAGTCTGACTAGCGGGTACAAGGATACGCAGTATTTT.

This chain uses TRBV7-9 with TRBJ1-1, with a weak D call TRBD1 (5 bases). This CDR3 contains 15 residues. The germline V gene encodes CDR1 SEHNR and CDR2 FQNEAQ (reference sequence). Trimming left V 3 bases short and J 1 base short, with 12 bases between. CDR3 DNA: TGTGCCAGCAGCTTCATGGGACTGAAGAACACTGAAGCTTTCTTT. This codes for CASSFMGLKNTEAFF. Using reference TRBV7-9 and TRBJ1-1 for the parts outside the CDR3, the full variable domain is DTGVSQNPRHKITKRGQNVTFRCDPISEHNRLYWYRQTLGQGPEFLTYFQNEAQLEKSRLLSDRFSAERPKGSFSTLEIQRTEQGDSAMYLCASSFMGLKNTEAFFGQGTRLTVV.

The chain joins TRBV28 to TRBJ1-4; D remains ambiguous. Germline V lookup: CDR1 MDHEN, CDR2 SYDVKM. This CDR3 region has 16 residues. V shed 1 base and J shed 0 bases, with 9 bases lying between them. Written as DNA, the CDR3 is TGTGCCAGCAGTTTATATTCGGGATCAACTAATGAAAAACTGTTTTTT. Amino acids: CASSLYSGSTNEKLFF.

This chain connects TRBV6-5 to TRBJ2-7, with a possible D match to TRBD2 (5 bases). Germline loops: CDR1 MNHEY, CDR2 SVGAGI. Trimming took off 5 bases at V and 4 bases at J, with 18 bases between the two ends. This CDR3 has 15 amino acids. The CDR3 DNA is TGTGCCAGCAGTCCTGAGGACTTCGGTGGGTACGAGCAGTACTTC. This encodes CASSPEDFGGYEQYF.

V usage is TRBV18 and J usage is TRBJ1-4; the D gene is possibly TRBD1 (5 bases). This CDR3 is built from 15 residues. Germline assignment: CDR1 KGHSH and CDR2 LQKENI. V was clipped by 4 bases and J by 5 bases, with 14 bases between them. Written as DNA, the CDR3 is TGTGCCAGCTCACGGGACTCCCAATGGAATGAAAAACTGTTTTTT. Its translation is CASSRDSQWNEKLFF.

The chain employs TRBV4-3 and TRBJ2-2; no reliable D call. V was trimmed by 4 bases and J by 2 bases, leaving 14 bases between them. Germline CDR1 reads LGHNA; CDR2 reads YSLEER. CDR3 length equals 16 residues. CDR3 in amino acids: CASSREYLRNTGELFF. DNA for the CDR3: TGCGCCAGCAGCCGTGAATACTTAAGAAACACCGGGGAGCTGTTTTTT.

The chain joins TRBV15 to TRBJ2-1; D is unresolved. Germline CDR1 is LNHNV and CDR2 is YYDKDF (reference sequence). The CDR3 extends over 13 amino acids. V was cut by 5 bases and J by 6 bases, with 11 bases left in between. CDR3 region: CATSFRRSNEQFF. CDR3 nucleotide sequence: TGTGCCACCAGCTTCCGCCGGTCCAATGAGCAGTTCTTC.

This clone was counted once. The chain is built from TRBV5-1 and TRBJ2-3, with D possibly TRBD1 on 5 matching bases. This CDR3 is 17 amino acids long. Germline V gene lookup returns CDR1 SGHRS and CDR2 YFSETQ. V was clipped by 0 bases and J by 4 bases, with 18 bases between them. CDR3 in amino acids: CASSLADLVTGSDTQYF. CDR3 nucleotides: TGCGCCAGCAGCTTGGCCGATCTAGTAACAGGTTCAGATACGCAGTATTTT.

This clone was seen a single time. This chain uses TRBV19 with TRBJ2-1; no clear D gene. Trimming removed 4 bases from V and 13 bases from J, with 14 bases in between. CDR3 length: 12 residues. Per germline, CDR1 LNHDA and CDR2 SQIVND (reference sequence). The CDR3 is CASSTSFPPQFF. Written as DNA, the CDR3 is TGTGCCAGTAGTACCTCCTTCCCCCCCCAGTTCTTC. The full variable domain, completed using reference TRBV19 and TRBJ2-1, is DGGITQSPKYLFRKEGQNVTLSCEQNLNHDAMYWYRQDPGQGLRLIYYSQIVNDFQKGDIAEGYSVSREKKESFPLTVTSAQKNPTAFYLCASSTSFPPQFFGPGTRLTVL.

The chain is built from TRBV5-1 and TRBJ1-5; 10 bases align to TRBD1. Unmatched junction bases numbered 7, after V lost 4 bases and J lost 6 bases. This CDR3 comprises 15 residues. Germline CDR1 SGHRS, CDR2 YFSETQ. Written as DNA, the CDR3 is TGCGCCAGCAGCGTGACAGGGGGCATGGGTCAGCCCCAGCATTTT. Its translation: CASSVTGGMGQPQHF.

The rearrangement links TRBV6-5 to TRBJ2-7; TRBD2 agrees at 9 bases. Near its end, the DNA agrees better with TRBJ2-5, so the J call may be wrong. The CDR3 totals 15 residues. The germline CDR1 and CDR2 sequences are MNHEY and SVGAGI. The CDR3 DNA follows: TGTGCCAGCAGTAGAGCGGGAGGTTCTAGAGAGACCCAGTACTTC. It translates to CASSRAGGSRETQYF.

The genes are TRBV28 and TRBJ1-3; D is unresolved. The ends were cut back, 6 bases at V and 2 bases at J, with 11 bases in the middle. From germline, CDR1 is MDHEN and CDR2 SYDVKM. The CDR3 has 14 amino acids. CDR3 coding DNA: TGTGCCAGCAGCCACGGGGAGGCTGGAAACACCATATATTTT. This translates into CASSHGEAGNTIYF.